This TCR beta chain derives from a study of CD8 T cells in ankylosing spondylitis (dated by TCRdb to about 2017). Regarding the study in general: To find TCR variants linked to disease, the study profiled T cell receptor beta repertoires in ankylosing spondylitis patients and healthy donors. In total, the full study cohort was made up of over a hundred healthy donors and 20 to 25 ankylosing spondylitis patients. Peripheral blood samples were taken, and synovial fluid was additionally collected from ankylosing spondylitis patients. The research as a whole found: The disease-linked clones showed a CD8+ phenotype and occurred at relatively low frequencies in peripheral blood. A TCR beta motif of about 8 highly homologous amino acid variants appeared characteristic of blood from ankylosing spondylitis patients. The disease-linked clones were reported to be significantly enriched in matched synovial fluid samples from ankylosing spondylitis patients. Some motif variants were previously reported in synovial fluid and blood of reactive arthritis patients, suggesting common disease-initiation mechanisms.

Instrument on record: Illumina HiSeq 2500. TCR beta libraries were prepared by quantitative 5'-RACE with molecular barcodes. The authors' pipeline ran thus. A new computational method based on a probabilistic model of VDJ rearrangement was used to identify disease-linked TCR variants. TCRdb trimmed the raw reads at Q25, called clones with MiXCR and kept productive beta chains. CDR3 protein sequences are deduplicated, and each keeps its most common genes and DNA. In this record, the V and J calls reflect TCRdb's handling and not the investigators' own analysis. For this sample there are fewer than 200,000 distinct CDR3 sequences; approximately 20% appear just once. Jointly, the top ten make up roughly 8% of the sample. This clonotype showed up just a few times. Its antigen is still unknown. Per-base quality was not reported, and no clone a single base away is much larger than it. The TCR sequence derives from a male donor with ankylosing spondylitis or in good health (not recorded which). The material sequenced was blood, either unsorted or a sorted T cell fraction (not recorded which).

Here the CDR3 is given as CASGGVEGTEAFF. The DNA sequence reads TGTGCCAGCGGAGGGGTGGAGGGCACTGAAGCTTTCTTT. Here the chain combines TRBV27 and TRBJ1-1, and perhaps TRBD1 as D gene, on 5 matching bases. According to the germline V gene (reference sequence), CDR1 reads MNHEY and CDR2 reads SMNVEV. Measured from the cysteine to the phenylalanine, the CDR3 is 13 residues long. The only DNA kept is the CDR3, 39 bases in frame from the first base. V gives up 8 bases and J gives up 4 bases, and the segment between their germline ends measures 14 bases.